This TCR beta chain was sequenced during a study of blood T cell repertoires in COVID-19. About the research overall: COVID-19 samples collected from the United States, Italy and Spain covered acute and convalescent phases.

V dropped 3 bases and J dropped 5 bases, with 22 bases sitting between them. This CDR3 is 17 amino acids long. The germline V gene has CDR1 SGHTA and CDR2 FQGNSA. Under the authors' procedure: It was from reference gene primer amplification that nucleated cell counts were estimated. The method was immunoSEQ multiplex PCR; TCRdb's version includes in-frame clones alone and lacks a portion of them. Clone size and V and J calls were adopted from that table, with D and trimming inferred from the DNA. The sample holds 200,000 to 250,000 clones, 87% seen once. Which cohort a participant joined came from the clinical history participants gave.

The TCR comes from a man between 18 and 29 years old with acute COVID-19. Sequenced material: PBMCs or T cells enriched from blood (not recorded which). This chain connects TRBV7-2 to TRBJ1-2; D possibly corresponds to TRBD1 (5 bases). CDR3 nucleotide sequence: TGTGCCAGCAGCTTTTCGACAGCATATATCCACATATATGGCTACACCTTC. Its translation is CASSFSTAYIHIYGYTF.